The 10 T cell receptor beta chains listed next were all sequenced from one sample in a study of cytomegalovirus exposure and HLA in healthy donors. This PCR relied on a set of 60 Vbeta primers and 13 Jbeta primers. Profiled with immunoSEQ multiplex PCR; TCRdb holds only in-frame clones, not every one. The table shows about 140,000 clones, with roughly two thirds occurring only once. The source material was PBMCs. Every receptor here comes from a woman aged 35 to 49 in good health and CMV-seronegative.

This chain joins TRBV6-6 and TRBJ2-7, with 10 bases fitting TRBD1. The CDR3 sequence is 13 residues long. J lost 4 bases, V lost 7 bases, and 4 bases had no gene match. Germline CDR1 and CDR2: MNHNY and SVGAGI (reference sequence). CDR3 in DNA: TGTGCCAGCACAGCGGGACAGGGGTACGAGCAGTACTTC. This translates into CASTAGQGYEQYF.

The CDR3 loop is CASSSDRRGPQHF. For the CDR3, the DNA is TGTGCCAGCAGCTCCGACCGACGGGGGCCCCAGCATTTT. J is TRBJ1-5 and V is TRBV7-2; D not resolved. The germline V gene encodes CDR1 SGHTA and CDR2 FQGNSA. Trimming left V 4 bases short and J 9 bases short, with 13 bases between. This CDR3 is 13 amino acids long.

The chain uses TRBV4-1 and TRBJ2-7, with 12 bases that match TRBD2. Germline CDR1 is MGHRA and CDR2 is YSYEKL. The CDR3 extends over 15 amino acids. V lost 7 bases and J lost 4; bases outside the gene matches: 8. CDR3 sequence reads: CASKPLAGGPYEQYF. CDR3 DNA: TGCGCCAGCAAACCTCTAGCGGGGGGGCCTTACGAGCAGTACTTC.

The chain employs TRBV28 and TRBJ2-3, with 9 bases lining up with TRBD1. The V and J ends lost 1 base and 4 bases, in that order; junction bases with no gene match: 6. This CDR3 contains 16 residues. Looked up from germline, CDR1 is MDHEN and CDR2 is SYDVKM. This CDR3 is CASSLSGTGRADTQYF. The CDR3 bases are TGTGCCAGCAGTTTATCGGGGACAGGGCGTGCAGATACGCAGTATTTT.

The J gene is TRBJ1-1, the V gene TRBV11-1; a possible D gene is TRBD1 (5 bases). Germline V lookup: CDR1 SGHAT, CDR2 FQDESV (reference sequence). Trimming left V 0 bases short and J 3 bases short, with 8 bases between. This CDR3 region has 14 residues. CDR3 protein: CASSLAARDTEAFF. The CDR3 coding sequence is TGTGCCAGCAGCTTAGCGGCCAGGGACACTGAAGCTTTCTTT.

The chain employs TRBV15 and TRBJ2-3; a possible D gene is TRBD2 (5 bases). CDR3 size: 15 residues. V shed 0 bases and J shed 0 bases, with 7 bases lying between them. Germline assignment: CDR1 LNHNV and CDR2 YYDKDF (reference sequence). The chain's CDR3 is CATSRELGSTDTQYF. The CDR3 DNA reads TGTGCCACCAGCAGAGAACTAGGGAGCACAGATACGCAGTATTTT.

A few counts support this clone. The chain is built from TRBV4-1 and TRBJ1-2; D gene ambiguous. Trimming cost V 0 bases and J 8 bases, with 13 bases left between them. Germline CDR1 reads MGHRA; CDR2 reads YSYEKL. There are 14 residues in the CDR3. The CDR3 loop reads CASSQDKGRSGYTF. The CDR3 DNA is TGCGCCAGCAGCCAAGATAAAGGGAGATCAGGCTACACCTTC.

V is TRBV18 and J is TRBJ1-1; weak D call: TRBD1 (6 bases). V was clipped by 4 bases and J by 3 bases, with 18 bases between them. Germline V gene sequence: CDR1 KGHSH, CDR2 LQKENI. The CDR3 spans 16 residues. The CDR3, as DNA: TGTGCCAGCTCACACCAAATGGGGGCTCACGACACTGAAGCTTTCTTT. Protein: CASSHQMGAHDTEAFF. Full variable domain (remainder filled in from reference TRBV18 and TRBJ1-1): NAGVMQNPRHLVRRRGQEARLRCSPMKGHSHVYWYRQLPEEGLKFMVYLQKENIIDESGMPKERFSAEFPKEGPSILRIQQVVRGDSAAYFCASSHQMGAHDTEAFFGQGTRLTVV.

The chain is built from TRBV5-1 and TRBJ1-3; D not certain. Trimming left V 0 bases short and J 4 bases short, with 20 bases between. This CDR3 comprises 18 residues. The germline CDR1 and CDR2 sequences are SGHRS and YFSETQ. CDR3 DNA: TGCGCCAGCAGCTTGGACCTCGTAGGACTAAACGTCGGAAACACCATATATTTT. The encoded protein is CASSLDLVGLNVGNTIYF.

The chain employs TRBV7-6 and TRBJ2-5; D not resolved. The V and J ends lost 6 bases and 1 base respectively, with 12 bases between them. This CDR3 has 14 amino acids. Germline values: CDR1 SGHVS, CDR2 FNYEAQ. CDR3 bases: TGTGCCAGCAGTTCCCCAGGCTTCCAAGAGACCCAGTACTTC. It yields the protein CASSSPGFQETQYF.